This T cell receptor (beta chain) was identified in a study of tumor-infiltrating lymphocytes in primary liver carcinoma. Whole-study findings and limits: Tumors reached a significantly greater top-250-clone fraction than blood did (p = 0.039).

Unsorted whole blood supplied the RNA, and germline DNA was extracted too. The germline CDR1 and CDR2 sequences are MNHEY and SVGAGI. This CDR3 spans 11 amino acids. Making TCR beta cDNA involved 400 to 600 ng total RNA and a constant-region primer. Slightly modified ARM-PCR with three nested multiplex PCR rounds yielded TCR beta libraries. The two initial PCR rounds, around 11 cycles each, used TRBV1-TRBV30 forward and C-beta reverse primers. From the multiplex PCR reads, TCRdb called clonotypes with MiXCR, one entry per CDR3 protein. The sample consists of roughly 330,000 distinct CDR3 sequences, about 61% of them appearing once. As for this clonotype: The antigen remains unidentified. A much larger clone is a single base away; this may be a read error.

Sequencing input: peripheral blood. This receptor was taken from a man in his forties with primary liver carcinoma and hepatitis B virus infection. This chain joins TRBV6-5 and TRBJ1-1; D ambiguous. Here the CDR3 reads CASCYLALAFF. In DNA form, the CDR3 reads TGTGCCAGCTGTTATTTGGCTTTGGCTTTCTTT.